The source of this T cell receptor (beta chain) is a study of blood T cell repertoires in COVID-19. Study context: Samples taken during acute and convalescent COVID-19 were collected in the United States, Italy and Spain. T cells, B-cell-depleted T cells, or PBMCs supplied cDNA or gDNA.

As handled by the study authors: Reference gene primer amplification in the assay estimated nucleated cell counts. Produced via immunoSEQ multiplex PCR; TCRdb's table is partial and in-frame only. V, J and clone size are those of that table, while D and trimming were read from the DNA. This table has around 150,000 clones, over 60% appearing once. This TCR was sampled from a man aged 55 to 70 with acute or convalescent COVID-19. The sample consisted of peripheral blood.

The CDR3 DNA follows: TGTGCCAGCAGCCGCGAAAGGACAGTTTACAATGAGCAGTTCTTC. Its translation: CASSRERTVYNEQFF. The chain joins TRBV11-2 to TRBJ2-1; possible D gene TRBD1, 6 bases. Trimming stripped 5 bases from V and 4 bases from J, with 15 bases between. This CDR3 contains 15 residues. Germline CDR1 and CDR2: SGHAT and FQNNGV.